One and the same sample provided the 25 T cell receptor beta chains below, sequenced in a study of blood T cell repertoires in COVID-19. TCRdb's table, derived via immunoSEQ multiplex PCR, lists solely in-frame clones and lacks some. The sample yields over 250,000 clones, roughly 87% seen once. Sequencing was carried out using peripheral blood. The source of these receptors is a human donor in a cohort sampled during active COVID-19.

The CDR3 DNA sequence: TGTGCCAGCAGGCCGCAGGGTAGGACTGAAGCTTTCTTT. This codes for CASRPQGRTEAFF. V and J are TRBV6-5 and TRBJ1-1; weak D call: TRBD1 (5 bases). The germline V and J ends were trimmed by 6 bases and 5 bases, with 13 bases remaining between them. This CDR3 contains 13 residues. The germline V gene has CDR1 MNHEY and CDR2 SVGAGI.

The chain couples TRBV5-1 to TRBJ2-3; 11 bases map to TRBD2. The CDR3 loop spans 15 amino acids. V shed 6 bases and J 4 bases; nucleotides not matched to a gene: 7. Germline lookup yields CDR1 SGHRS and CDR2 YFSETQ. CDR3 amino acids: CASTTSGNSADTQYF. CDR3 DNA sequence: TGCGCCAGCACGACTAGCGGGAATTCGGCAGATACGCAGTATTTT.

The chain recombines TRBV7-9 with TRBJ1-2; tentatively, D is TRBD1 (5 bases). Germline CDR1 SEHNR, CDR2 FQNEAQ (reference sequence). The V end lost 6 bases, the J end lost 8 bases, and 13 bases lay between the germline ends. The CDR3 consists of 12 residues. This CDR3 reads CASSSGRGGYTF. Here the CDR3 DNA reads TGTGCCAGCAGTTCTGGTCGGGGGGGCTACACCTTC.

J is TRBJ2-6 and V is TRBV15, with D possibly matching TRBD2 (7 bases). Trimming cost V 8 bases and J 0 bases, with 11 bases left between them. The CDR3 loop spans 15 amino acids. The germline CDR1 and CDR2 sequences are LNHNV and YYDKDF (reference sequence). CDR3 sequence: CATGAGHSGANVLTF. The CDR3 nucleotides read TGTGCCACCGGAGCGGGACACTCTGGGGCCAACGTCCTGACTTTC. The variable domain in full, completed from reference TRBV15 and TRBJ2-6, reads DAMVIQNPRYQVTQFGKPVTLSCSQTLNHNVMYWYQQKSSQAPKLLFHYYDKDFNNEADTPDNFQSRRPNTSFCFLDIRSPGLGDTAMYLCATGAGHSGANVLTFGAGSRLTVL.

The CDR3: CASSPRTGSDYGYTF. Written as DNA, the CDR3 is TGTGCCAGCAGCCCTAGGACAGGATCAGACTATGGCTACACCTTC. The rearrangement links TRBV7-2 to TRBJ1-2; TRBD1 matches 7 bases. With V trimmed by 5 bases and J by 3 bases, 9 bases remained unmatched. Germline-derived CDR1 and CDR2 are SGHTA and FQGNSA. The CDR3 spans 15 residues.

This clone was seen a few times. This chain uses TRBV12-3 or TRBV12-4 with TRBJ2-7, with a weak D call TRBD2 (6 bases). Deletions cut 5 bases from V and 4 bases from J, with 9 bases between. The CDR3 contains 12 residues. The CDR3: CASSPGGYEQYF. The CDR3 bases are TGTGCCAGCAGTCCCGGAGGGTACGAGCAGTACTTC.

V and J are TRBV11-2 and TRBJ2-3, with TRBD1 identical over 10 bases. Trimming took 0 bases from V and 8 from J; bases not matched to a gene: 5. Per the germline V gene, CDR1 is SGHAT and CDR2 is FQNNGV. The CDR3 consists of 15 residues. The CDR3 is CASSLEDRGWATQYF. The DNA for the CDR3 is TGTGCCAGCAGCTTAGAGGACAGGGGGTGGGCTACGCAGTATTTT.

In this sample, this clone turned up once. This chain links TRBV28 with TRBJ1-1; D uncertain. The V gene's germline CDR1 is MDHEN and CDR2 SYDVKM. V lost 8 bases, J lost 1 base, and 17 bases lay in between. The CDR3 has 15 residues. The CDR3 protein is CASGAPGRTNTEAFF. The CDR3 DNA follows: TGTGCCAGCGGAGCCCCCGGGAGGACGAACACTGAAGCTTTCTTT.

CDR3 loop: CASGVGTGRTEAFF. The CDR3 nucleotides are TGTGCCAGCGGGGTGGGGACAGGGCGAACTGAAGCTTTCTTT. The genes are TRBV6-6 and TRBJ1-1, with 9 bases identical to TRBD1. Trimming took 8 bases from V and 5 from J; bases not matched to a gene: 9. This CDR3 region has 14 residues. Germline V lookup: CDR1 MNHNY, CDR2 SVGAGI (reference sequence).

The DNA for the CDR3 is TGTGCCAGCAGCCAAGATCTCGGAGGTACCGGGGAGCTGTTTTTT. Translating gives CASSQDLGGTGELFF. The chain links TRBV3-1 (or the pseudogene TRBV3-2) to TRBJ2-2, with D perhaps TRBD2 (5 bases). The ends were cut back, 0 bases at V and 5 bases at J, with 10 bases in the middle. Germline loops: CDR1 LGHDT, CDR2 YNNKEL (reference sequence). This CDR3 has 15 residues.

The J gene is TRBJ2-7, the V gene TRBV2; 8 bases fit TRBD1. V shed 4 bases, J shed 5 bases, and the junction held 10 bases outside the gene matches. CDR3 length: 15 residues. Germline loops: CDR1 SNHLY, CDR2 FYNNEI. CDR3 bases: TGTGCCAGCAGTGTTGGACAGGGCGGTGGCGACGAGCAGTACTTC. Translating it yields CASSVGQGGGDEQYF.

The chain's CDR3 is CATYSGTMSSYEQYF. In DNA form, the CDR3 reads TGCGCCACCTACTCCGGGACTATGAGCTCCTACGAGCAGTACTTC. V usage is TRBV5-1 and J usage is TRBJ2-7; 7 bases match TRBD2. The germline gives CDR1 SGHRS, CDR2 YFSETQ. V gave up 9 bases and J gave up 0 bases; unmatched junction bases: 12. The CDR3 length is 15 residues.

CDR3 protein: CASSQAPTGAYEQYF. CDR3 coding DNA: TGCGCCAGCAGCCAAGCCCCGACAGGGGCCTACGAGCAGTACTTC. The chain has TRBV4-1 and TRBJ2-7; 8 positions match TRBD1. J lost 2 bases, V lost 1 base, and 4 bases had no gene match. The CDR3 is 15 amino acids. Germline values: CDR1 MGHRA, CDR2 YSYEKL.

J is TRBJ1-5 and V is TRBV11-2; D is uncertain. Germline CDR1 and CDR2: SGHAT and FQNNGV. V was shortened by 2 bases and J by 7 bases, with 9 bases between the two germline ends. The CDR3 consists of 13 residues. The DNA of the CDR3 is TGTGCCAGCAGCTTAATAGGAGGCCAGCCCCAGCATTTT. This encodes CASSLIGGQPQHF.

The chain joins TRBV6-5 to TRBJ2-3; D not resolved. The CDR3 extends over 15 amino acids. V lost 0 bases and J lost 2, with 9 bases in between. Germline CDR1 MNHEY, CDR2 SVGAGI. CDR3 bases: TGTGCCAGCAGTTACTCGAGTAGCCCCACAGATACGCAGTATTTT. Amino acid sequence: CASSYSSSPTDTQYF.

As regards this clone: A much larger clone differs by one base, so this may be a read error. This chain links TRBV7-2 with TRBJ2-7; D not resolved. This CDR3 region has 11 residues. Trimming pared 3 bases from V and 2 bases from J, leaving 2 bases between. Germline lookup yields CDR1 SGHTA and CDR2 FQGNSA. CDR3: CASSFTYEQYF. As DNA, the CDR3 is TGTGCCAGCAGCTTTACCTACGAGCAGTACTTC.

This rearrangement joins TRBV7-2 to TRBJ1-6; D possibly corresponds to TRBD1 (6 bases). CDR1 and CDR2 from the germline V gene are SGHTA and FQGNSA. The CDR3 consists of 16 residues. Trimming took off 5 bases at V and 0 bases at J, with 11 bases between the two ends. CDR3 region: CASSLRGGSYNSPLHF. The CDR3 DNA follows: TGTGCCAGCAGCCTCAGGGGTGGCTCCTATAATTCACCCCTCCACTTT. The variable domain in full, completed from reference TRBV7-2 and TRBJ1-6, reads GAGVSQSPSNKVTEKGKDVELRCDPISGHTALYWYRQSLGQGLEFLIYFQGNSAPDKSGLPSDRFSAERTGGSVSTLTIQRTQQEDSAVYLCASSLRGGSYNSPLHFGNGTRLTVT.

This clone was found a few times. The chain recombines TRBV11-2 with TRBJ1-3, with D possibly being TRBD1 (5 bases). This CDR3 region has 13 residues. CDR1 and CDR2 (germline): SGHAT, FQNNGV. Trimming removed 3 bases at V and 11 bases at J, with 14 bases between. The CDR3 nucleotides read TGTGCCAGCAGCTTGAATATATGGGACTCCATATATTTT. This gives the protein CASSLNIWDSIYF. The full variable domain, rest sourced from reference TRBV11-2 and TRBJ1-3, is EAGVAQSPRYKIIEKRQSVAFWCNPISGHATLYWYQQILGQGPKLLIQFQNNGVVDDSQLPKDRFSAERLKGVDSTLKIQPAKLEDSAVYLCASSLNIWDSIYFGEGSWLTVV.

The chain uses TRBV5-4 and TRBJ2-3; 7 bases agree with TRBD2. V shed 4 bases, J shed 4 bases, and the junction held 9 bases outside the gene matches. This CDR3 comprises 15 residues. Germline loops: CDR1 SGHNT, CDR2 YYREEE (reference sequence). The CDR3 bases are TGTGCCAGCAGCCCGCCAGGTCGGGAGGCAGATACGCAGTATTTT. Translation gives CASSPPGREADTQYF.

The chain links TRBV27 to TRBJ2-1, with 7 nucleotides matching TRBD1. Trimming took 6 bases from V and 4 from J; bases not matched to a gene: 6. Per germline, CDR1 MNHEY and CDR2 SMNVEV (reference sequence). The CDR3 is 14 amino acids. The CDR3 sequence is CASRTGTDYNEQFF. The DNA of the CDR3 is TGTGCCAGCAGGACCGGGACAGATTACAATGAGCAGTTCTTC.

The gene calls are TRBV7-2 and TRBJ2-7; weak D call: TRBD2 (5 bases). From germline, CDR1 is SGHTA and CDR2 FQGNSA. V was cut by 5 bases and J by 3 bases, with 11 bases left in between. There are 13 residues in the CDR3. In DNA form, the CDR3 reads TGTGCCAGCAGCCAGTACCGGGGCTACGAGCAGTACTTC. Protein: CASSQYRGYEQYF.

J is TRBJ1-2 and V is TRBV4-2; D perhaps matches TRBD1 (6 bases). V was pared by 0 bases and J by 0 bases, with 11 bases between. The CDR3 covers 16 residues. Germline assignment: CDR1 LGHNA and CDR2 YNFKEQ. CDR3 bases: TGTGCCAGCAGCCAAGAGCCGGACAGACCTAACTATGGCTACACCTTC. Translated, it gives CASSQEPDRPNYGYTF.

The chain is built from TRBV5-1 and TRBJ2-5; tentatively, D is TRBD2 (5 bases). CDR1 is SGHRS, CDR2 YFSETQ, per germline. The V gene lost 0 bases and the J gene lost 5 bases, with 14 bases spanning the gap. The CDR3 spans 15 residues. CDR3 loop: CASSLGGSVHETQYF. In nucleotides, the CDR3 is TGCGCCAGCAGCTTGGGAGGGTCCGTCCACGAGACCCAGTACTTC.

The chain is built from TRBV5-1 and TRBJ2-2, with 9 positions matching TRBD1. J lost 5 bases, V lost 4 bases, and 6 bases had no gene match. Germline values: CDR1 SGHRS, CDR2 YFSETQ. The CDR3 is 15 amino acids. The CDR3 DNA follows: TGCGCCAGCAGCGCAACAGGGGGCGGAACCGGGGAGCTGTTTTTT. Residues: CASSATGGGTGELFF. Variable domain in full (rest from reference TRBV5-1 and TRBJ2-2): KAGVTQTPRYLIKTRGQQVTLSCSPISGHRSVSWYQQTPGQGLQFLFEYFSETQRNKGNFPGRFSGRQFSNSRSEMNVSTLELGDSALYLCASSATGGGTGELFFGEGSRLTVL.

This chain connects TRBV19 to TRBJ2-2, with 7 bases aligning to TRBD1. CDR1 is LNHDA, CDR2 SQIVND, per germline (reference sequence). The V and J ends lost 5 bases and 6 bases, in that order; junction bases with no gene match: 6. CDR3 length: 14 amino acids. The CDR3 bases are TGTGCCAGTAGTCTAACAGGGGTCGCCGGGGAGCTGTTTTTT. Translating gives CASSLTGVAGELFF.